The source of this T cell receptor beta chain is a study of cytomegalovirus exposure and HLA in healthy donors (dated by TCRdb to 2016 to 2017). Regarding the research as a whole: An earlier analysis of roughly 630 of the donors reported about 290 Gb of sequence data and 117 million unique TCR beta sequences from about 200 million T cells. The study was designed to test whether signatures of past pathogen exposure could be identified by cataloging public T cell receptors. Among almost 400 genotyped donors of the cohort, an average of about 240,000 unique TCR beta nucleotide sequences were sequenced per donor, around 20% of them non-productive. A later analysis re-analyzed previously published TCR beta repertoires from 500 to 700 donors and added high-resolution HLA genotyping to study TCR occurrence patterns. In a later genetic analysis, genome-wide SNP genotypes for about 55% of the roughly 700 donors were used, and that subset was treated as a discovery cohort. Around 320 gigabases of sequencing data and 70 million to 100 million unique TCR sequences were included in an early release covering several hundred HLA-typed donors. The genetic ancestry cluster associated with self-reported Caucasian donors included about four fifths of the 350 to 500 genotyped donors. Every repertoire in the discovery cohort had been generated on one and the same sequencing platform. Using immunosequencing, the study profiled T cell repertoires from fewer than 700 subjects and related those repertoires to cytomegalovirus serostatus. In an earlier analysis of roughly 600 of the donors, high-throughput TCR beta sequencing was used to judge whether each TCR beta V gene segment behaved as functional or pseudogenic. Donor age, sex, ethnicity and CMV serostatus were compiled together with the repertoire data. Along with the approximately 650-subject first cohort, a separate validation cohort of over a hundred different subjects was used. High-throughput TCR immunosequencing, statistical association of individual TCRs with disease status, and machine learning were combined to predict cytomegalovirus infection status. Because of strong linkage in the cohort, five DR-DQ haplotypes were treated as single units for association and clustering. Rather than drawing on any new phenotypic data, the later analysis identified candidate immune exposures from TCR beta sequences and the way those sequences occurred across donors. HLA typing included class I and class II loci at four-digit resolution. The number of typed donors differed by locus: about 620-640 for A, B, C, DRB1 and DQB1; about 520 for DQA1; about 600 for DPA1; and roughly 470 for DPB1. General study outcomes and caveats: Because counts were too low, 15 to 20 rarely observed V segments, including chromosome 9 orphons, were excluded from the earlier analysis of several hundred of the donors. In a later analysis, HLA-associated TCR beta chains were found to be more clonally expanded and to have lower generation probabilities than equally common non-associated chains. Strong co-occurrence of HLA alleles, especially DR and DQ, made assigning TCR associations to individual alleles difficult. For the cohort, immune exposure information was limited to CMV serostatus. Only TCR beta chains were sequenced in this cohort, and the absence of alpha or paired-chain data limited detectable features. An association between a missense DCLRE1C variant and V-gene and J-gene trimming of TCR beta chains was found in a later genetic analysis and replicated in an independent cohort. Sequencing depth was assumed to be roughly uniform across donors in the presence/absence analyses, though that assumption may not hold. A later analysis reported that several top co-occurrence clusters appeared linked to parvovirus B19, influenza, CMV and Epstein-Barr virus. A cluster of highly shared sequence variants was judged likely to be a technical artifact of the sequencing pipeline. In a later analysis, TCR association rates were found to vary across HLA loci, with the most associated TCRs seen for DRB1 alleles and the fewest for HLA-C alleles. Correlated functional status among segregating V segments might be attributable to linkage disequilibrium, but an unknown experimental factor could not be ruled out. In vitro tests confirmed that a few of the cytomegalovirus-associated TCR beta chains recognize cytomegalovirus antigens. Because the 87-base-pair reads could not distinguish some IMGT-functional V segments, including TRBV6-2 and TRBV6-3, those segments were excluded. An earlier analysis of some 560 of the donors showed that most TCR beta V segments appeared in productive rearrangements either about 87% or about 30% of the time, which broadly matched IMGT annotations. The study listed 170 or so TCR beta chains as associated with cytomegalovirus. Most CMV-associated TCR beta chains appeared to be HLA-restricted in a later analysis, and the HLA associations seemed to be driven largely by CMV exposure. Specific HLA alleles were associated with 15,000 to 20,000 TCR beta sequences at a false discovery rate of 0.05 in a later analysis. Across donors, most TCR sequences were observed very rarely, whereas some public TCRs were present in many individuals. According to the authors, the approach could potentially be generalized to other disease states and immunological phenotypes. A further reported finding was that TCR beta sequences accurately predicted the HLA-A and HLA-B alleles for most subjects in the first cohort. In both the original and validation cohorts, the classifier was reported to diagnose cytomegalovirus status with high specificity and sensitivity. According to a later genetic analysis, donors in an Asian-associated ancestry cluster had fewer N-insertions in productive TCRs than the approximately 700-donor mean. Because HLA typing was unavailable for some donors at each locus, only the typed subset was used in association tests.

CDR1 and CDR2 are drawn from the germline V gene: LGHNA, YNFKEQ. Deletion took 1 base off V and 1 base off J, with a span of 7 bases between the germline ends. From the cysteine up to the phenylalanine, the CDR3 has a length of 14 residues. Just CDR3 DNA is preserved here, 42 bases in frame from base 1. Library preparation was by the immunoSEQ multiplex PCR assay. For the multiplex PCR, a mixture combining 60 forward primers for TCR Vbeta segments and 13 reverse primers for TCR Jbeta segments was used. The CDR3 region of rearranged TCR beta genes was amplified from genomic DNA with a multiplex PCR assay. Amplified TCR beta libraries were sequenced as 87-base-pair reads on the Illumina HiSeq System. In the original analysis: A later analysis tallied tens of millions of unique TCR beta chains across the 666 repertoires, and approximately 9.9 million of those chains were shared by two or more donors. Raw reads were error-corrected and collapsed into unique sequences with a nearest-neighbor algorithm that merged closely related sequences to remove PCR and sequencing errors. V, D and J gene segments were assigned by aligning CDR3 sequences to IMGT reference sequences. For a sequence to be retained, at least a six-nucleotide match to both a V gene segment and a J gene segment was required. Rearrangements were called productive when the CDR3 lacked stop codons and stayed in frame with V and J; all others were non-productive. CDR3 was defined by IMGT convention, running from the second conserved V-encoded cysteine to the conserved J-encoded phenylalanine. Sequences without an unambiguous match to a single V gene segment were excluded from the earlier analysis of almost 600 of the donors. In an earlier analysis of approximately 610 of the donors, V segments were called functional above 56.7% productive rearrangements and were called segregating when the between-donor standard deviation exceeded 5%. To diagnose cytomegalovirus status from the catalog of TCR beta chain sequences, a statistical classification framework was built. In a later analysis, TCR nucleotide sequences were compared against IMGT/GENE-DB human TR gene sequences so that V and J genes could be assigned. A later analysis assigned CDR3 sequences and most-parsimonious VDJ recombination scenarios with the TCRdist pipeline. In a later analysis, each TCR beta chain was defined by its CDR3 amino acid sequence together with its V-gene family, and reads without a unique V-gene family were excluded. A later analysis removed 550 to 700 highly shared, low-generation-probability nucleotide sequences to deal with suspected cross-contamination and a sequencing artifact. A later analysis calculated a clonal expansion index for each public chain from normalized within-repertoire ranks of inferred template counts. Generation probabilities in a later analysis came from a VDJ recombination model fitted to out-of-frame rearrangements, and those results were checked against IGoR. Hypergeometric tests were used in a later analysis to score TCR-TCR, TCR-HLA and TCR-CMV co-occurrence, with a repertoire-size bias correction applied to the TCR pairs. To estimate false discovery rates, a later analysis permuted the HLA or CMV assignments 20 times. In a later analysis, co-occurring TCRs were grouped using DBSCAN, with TCRdist sequence similarity added in when clustering inside HLA-allele-positive subsets. For co-occurrence clustering, repertoires with fewer than 30,000 or more than 120,000 public chains were excluded, along with roughly 5 repertoires with anomalous nucleotide sharing. This immuneACCESS table, as held by TCRdb, lists in-frame sequences with V and J called but not all clones. Of the missing ones, under half trace to an unresolved V gene in checked studies; the others have no known cause. V, J and clone size derive from that table, while D and trimming were established from the DNA sequence. The sample profile shows about 110,000 clones; around two thirds of them were found once. 8.2% of the sample is taken by the ten largest.

In total, approximately 700 healthy bone marrow donors made up the cohort. At the time of sampling, every cohort member was nominally healthy, though immune exposures that went unrecorded were likely present. The donor tested CMV seropositive, placing the donor among the roughly 270 seropositive members of the cohort. Each donor provided a peripheral blood sample, and peripheral blood mononuclear cells were used for TCR beta sequencing. The Qiagen DNeasy Blood Extraction Kit was used to extract genomic DNA from the blood cell samples. About this clone itself: There is no known antigen for this receptor. One base away there is no much larger clone; base qualities are not given.

Source material: PBMCs. The receptor comes from a woman aged 40-49 years in good health and CMV-seropositive. The chain is made from TRBV4-2 and TRBJ1-1, with the D gene call left open. Here the CDR3 is given as CASSQASENTEAFF. The DNA is TGTGCCAGCAGCCAAGCGTCAGAGAACACTGAAGCTTTCTTT.